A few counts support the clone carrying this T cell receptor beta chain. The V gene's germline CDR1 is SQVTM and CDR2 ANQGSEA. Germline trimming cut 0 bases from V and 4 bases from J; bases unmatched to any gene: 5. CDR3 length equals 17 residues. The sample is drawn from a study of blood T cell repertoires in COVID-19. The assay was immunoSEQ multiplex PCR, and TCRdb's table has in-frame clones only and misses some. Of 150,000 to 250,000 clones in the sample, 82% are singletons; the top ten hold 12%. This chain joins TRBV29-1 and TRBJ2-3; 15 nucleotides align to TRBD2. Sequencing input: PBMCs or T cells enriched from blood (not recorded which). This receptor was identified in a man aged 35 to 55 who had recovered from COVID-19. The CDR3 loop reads CSVEEGLAGGLADTQYF. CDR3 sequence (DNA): TGCAGCGTTGAAGAGGGACTAGCGGGAGGACTCGCAGATACGCAGTATTTT.